This TCR beta chain was sequenced for a study of blood T cell repertoires in COVID-19. Background on the study: Sample material is recorded as cDNA or gDNA derived from T cells, B-cell-depleted T cells, or PBMCs.

Authors' data handling: Amplification with reference gene primers provided the estimates of nucleated cell counts. Sequenced by immunoSEQ multiplex PCR; TCRdb stores in-frame clones only, minus some. Clone size and V and J calls were adopted from that table, with D and trimming inferred from the DNA. The sample has around 150,000 clones; approximately 93% are singletons. Trimming at V came to 5 bases and at J to 4 bases, leaving 7 bases not matched to a gene. Germline CDR1 MNHEY, CDR2 SMNVEV (reference sequence). CDR3 length: 16 residues. Seattle-derived patients entered the study during active infection and were followed longitudinally.

The sample taken for sequencing was peripheral blood. This chain connects TRBV27 to TRBJ1-4, with 10 nucleotides matching TRBD1. The receptor was isolated from a woman between 55 and 75 years old with COVID-19, enrolled during active disease. In nucleotides, the CDR3 is TGTGCCAGCAGTCACGGGACAGGGGAAATTAATGAAAAACTGTTTTTT. It is translated as CASSHGTGEINEKLFF.